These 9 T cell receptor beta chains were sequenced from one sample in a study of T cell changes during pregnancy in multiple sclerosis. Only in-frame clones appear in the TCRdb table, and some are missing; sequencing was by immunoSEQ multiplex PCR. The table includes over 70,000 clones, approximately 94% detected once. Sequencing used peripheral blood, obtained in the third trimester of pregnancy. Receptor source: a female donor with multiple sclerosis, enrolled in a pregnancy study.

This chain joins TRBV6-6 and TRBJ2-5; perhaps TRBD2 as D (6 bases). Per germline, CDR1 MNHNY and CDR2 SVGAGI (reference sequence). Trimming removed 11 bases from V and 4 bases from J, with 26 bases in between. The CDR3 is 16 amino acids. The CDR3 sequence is CAVNTPSGGAGETQYF. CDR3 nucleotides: TGTGCCGTAAACACCCCTTCTGGCGGGGCGGGAGAGACCCAGTACTTC.

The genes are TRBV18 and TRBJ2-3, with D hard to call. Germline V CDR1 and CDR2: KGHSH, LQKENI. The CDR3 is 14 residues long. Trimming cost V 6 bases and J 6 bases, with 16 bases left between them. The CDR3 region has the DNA TGTGCCAGCTCCTTCTCCCTGTTGGCCGATACGCAGTATTTT. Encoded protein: CASSFSLLADTQYF.

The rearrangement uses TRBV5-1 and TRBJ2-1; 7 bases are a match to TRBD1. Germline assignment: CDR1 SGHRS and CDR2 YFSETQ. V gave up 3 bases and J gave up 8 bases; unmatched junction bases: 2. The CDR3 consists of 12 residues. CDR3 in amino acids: CASSWQGDEQFF. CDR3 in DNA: TGCGCCAGCAGCTGGCAGGGGGATGAGCAGTTCTTC.

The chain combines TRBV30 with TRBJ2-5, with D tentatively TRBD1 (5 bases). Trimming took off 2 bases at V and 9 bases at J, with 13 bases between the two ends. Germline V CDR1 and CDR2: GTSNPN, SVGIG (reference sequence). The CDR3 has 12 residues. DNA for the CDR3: TGTGCCTGGAGTACAGGACCACCGTCCCAGTACTTC. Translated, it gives CAWSTGPPSQYF.

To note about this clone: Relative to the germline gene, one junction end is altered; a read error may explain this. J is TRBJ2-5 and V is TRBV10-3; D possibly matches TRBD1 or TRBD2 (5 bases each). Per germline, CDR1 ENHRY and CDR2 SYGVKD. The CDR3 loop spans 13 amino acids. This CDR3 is CAVRAEGAETQYF. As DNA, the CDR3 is TGTGCCGTCAGGGCTGAGGGTGCGGAGACCCAGTACTTC.

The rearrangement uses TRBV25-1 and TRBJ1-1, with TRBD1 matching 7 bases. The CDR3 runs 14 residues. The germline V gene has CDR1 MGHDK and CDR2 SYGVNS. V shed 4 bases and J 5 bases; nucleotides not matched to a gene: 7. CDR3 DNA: TGTGCCAGCAGTGTCCAGGGGGTAGCGACTGAAGCTTTCTTT. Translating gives CASSVQGVATEAFF.

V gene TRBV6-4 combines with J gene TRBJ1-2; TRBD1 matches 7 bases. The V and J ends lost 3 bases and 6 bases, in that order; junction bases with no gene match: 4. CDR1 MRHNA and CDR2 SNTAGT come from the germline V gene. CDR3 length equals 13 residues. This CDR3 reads CASSEGTDHGYTF. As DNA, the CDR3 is TGTGCCAGCAGTGAAGGGACAGACCATGGCTACACCTTC.

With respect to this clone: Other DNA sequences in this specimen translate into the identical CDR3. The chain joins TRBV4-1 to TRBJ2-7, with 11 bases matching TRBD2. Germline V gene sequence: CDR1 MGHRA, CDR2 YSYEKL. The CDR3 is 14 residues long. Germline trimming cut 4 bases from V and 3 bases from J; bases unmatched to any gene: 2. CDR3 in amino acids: CASSLTSGVYEQYF. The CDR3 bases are TGCGCCAGCAGCCTGACTAGCGGGGTCTACGAGCAGTACTTC.

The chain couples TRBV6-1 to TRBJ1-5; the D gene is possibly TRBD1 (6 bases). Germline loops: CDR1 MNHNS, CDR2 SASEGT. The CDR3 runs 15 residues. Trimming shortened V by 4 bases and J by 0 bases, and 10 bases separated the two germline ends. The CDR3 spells CASSVRTDSNQPQHF. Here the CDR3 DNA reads TGTGCCAGCAGTGTCAGGACAGATAGCAATCAGCCCCAGCATTTT.